The rows below give T cell receptor beta chains drawn from one sample of a study of blood T cells in healthy people across ages. A single record per CDR3 protein comes from TCRdb applying MiXCR to the 5' RACE reads. The sample consists of approximately 800,000 distinct CDR3 sequences, about three fifths of them appearing once. Sequencing used blood. The receptors here all came from a man aged 25-45 years in good health. Both conserved end residues are part of each CDR3. A D gene is named only where the DNA matches it firmly. Where a row states a size, it is once, few, many or the class of an expanded clone; other rows omit it.

clone_size | j_call | v_call | d_call | cdr3_nt | cdr3_aa
- | TRBJ2-5 | TRBV28 | TRBD1 | TGTGCCAGCAGCGAGCCGGGACAGGGAAAAGAGACCCAGTACTTC | CASSEPGQGKETQYF
- | TRBJ2-3 | TRBV4-1 | - | TGCGCCAGCAGCCAAGTTCGAGTAACTAGCACAGATACGCAGTATTTT | CASSQVRVTSTDTQYF
few | TRBJ1-5 | TRBV9 | - | TGTGCCAGCAGCGTAGGGGCGGGTAAGCGTCAGCCCCAGCATTTT | CASSVGAGKRQPQHF
- | TRBJ2-7 | TRBV20-1 | - | TGCAGTGCTAGAGTAGGGACATCTATCACCTACGAGCAGTACTTC | CSARVGTSITYEQYF
- | TRBJ1-2 | TRBV12-3/TRBV12-4 | - | TGTGCCACCAGGGCTAGTGGCTACACCTTC | CATRASGYTF
few | TRBJ2-3 | TRBV29-1 | - | TGCAGCGGTACGAGGGCAGATACGCAGTATTTT | CSGTRADTQYF
- | TRBJ2-1 | TRBV7-2 | - | TGTGCCAGCAGGCGGGGACGGAACCAAGAGACCCAGTTCTTC | CASRRGRNQETQFF
once | TRBJ1-6 | TRBV2 | - | TGTGCCAGCAGTGCCTTGTCAACAGGGCAGTTTGGAACCCTCCACTTT | CASSALSTGQFGTLHF
- | TRBJ2-7 | TRBV7-2 | - | TGTGCCAGCAGCTTAGGGGGACTCCCCTCCACCGAGCAGTACTTC | CASSLGGLPSTEQYF
- | TRBJ2-1 | TRBV20-1 | - | TGCAGTGCTAGAAGACCCCCGGACTTCGTCTACAATGAGCAGTTCTTC | CSARRPPDFVYNEQFF
- | TRBJ1-1 | TRBV20-1 | - | TGCAGTGCCCAATCACAAGACACTGAAGCTTTCTTT | CSAQSQDTEAFF
- | TRBJ1-4 | TRBV28 | - | TGTGCCAGCAGTACCCAACTAGGGGAGGTAAATGAAAAACTGTTTTTT | CASSTQLGEVNEKLFF
many | TRBJ2-1 | TRBV15 | - | TGTGCCACCAGCAGAGATCTCGAGGGGACCTACAATGAGCAGTTCTTC | CATSRDLEGTYNEQFF
once | TRBJ2-3 | TRBV27 | TRBD2 | TGTGCCAGCTTGAAATTCGCTAGCGGGACCACAGATACGCAGTATTTT | CASLKFASGTTDTQYF